This T cell receptor beta chain was obtained from a study of beta chain features in type 1 diabetes. There are 14 residues in the CDR3. CDR1 is KGHSH and CDR2 is LQKENI in the germline V gene. V shed 6 bases, J shed 3 bases, and the junction held 6 bases outside the gene matches. There are a few counts of this clone. Antigen unknown. Whole-study results and caveats: For Type 1 diabetes patients, all four CD4+ subsets carried TCRB CDR3s that were moderately but significantly shorter. Type 1 diabetes patients had fewer VDJ junction insertions and more deletions.

All of the isolated RNA was reverse transcribed, so expressed TCRB transcripts were sequenced. Sequencing used immunoSEQ multiplex PCR; TCRdb keeps in-frame clones, though not all of them. The sample contains around 140,000 clones, around 9% of which appear only once. The sample consisted of central memory CD4+ T cells from blood. The source of this sequence is a man younger than 45 with type 1 diabetes. This sequence joins TRBV18 and TRBJ2-7, with 9 positions matching TRBD2. The CDR3 loop is CASSGDSGGYEQYF. The CDR3 DNA reads as TGTGCCAGCTCGGGGGATAGCGGGGGCTACGAGCAGTACTTC.